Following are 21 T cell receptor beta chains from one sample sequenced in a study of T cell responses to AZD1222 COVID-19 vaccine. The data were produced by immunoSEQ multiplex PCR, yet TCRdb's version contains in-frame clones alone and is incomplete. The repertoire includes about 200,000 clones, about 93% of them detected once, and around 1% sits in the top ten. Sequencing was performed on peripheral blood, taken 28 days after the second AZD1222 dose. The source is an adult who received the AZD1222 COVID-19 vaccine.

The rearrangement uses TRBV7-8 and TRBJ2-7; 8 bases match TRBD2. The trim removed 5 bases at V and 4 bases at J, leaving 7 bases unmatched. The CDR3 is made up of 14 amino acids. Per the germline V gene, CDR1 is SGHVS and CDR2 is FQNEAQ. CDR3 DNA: TGTGCCAGCAGCCAATCCGGGGGGGCTTACGAGCAGTACTTC. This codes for CASSQSGGAYEQYF.

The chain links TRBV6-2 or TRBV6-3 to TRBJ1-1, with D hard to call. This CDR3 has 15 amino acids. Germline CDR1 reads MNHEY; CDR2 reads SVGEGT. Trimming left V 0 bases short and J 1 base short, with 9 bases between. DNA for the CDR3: TGTGCCAGCAGTTACTCAAGTCTTCCGAACACTGAAGCTTTCTTT. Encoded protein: CASSYSSLPNTEAFF.

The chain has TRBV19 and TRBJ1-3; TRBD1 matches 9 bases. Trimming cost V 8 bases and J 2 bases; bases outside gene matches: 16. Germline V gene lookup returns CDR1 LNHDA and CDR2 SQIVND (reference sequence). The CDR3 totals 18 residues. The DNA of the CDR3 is TGTGCCAGTCCCCCTCCGGGGACAGGGATTTCCCCTGGAAACACCATATATTTT. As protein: CASPPPGTGISPGNTIYF.

The CDR3 sequence: CASSTTQADSPLHF. For the CDR3, the DNA is TGTGCCAGCAGCACGACCCAAGCGGATTCACCCCTCCACTTT. The genes are TRBV11-2 and TRBJ1-6; D is ambiguous. The CDR3 is made up of 14 amino acids. Germline CDR1 is SGHAT and CDR2 is FQNNGV. V lost 5 bases, J lost 8 bases, and 13 bases lay in between. The complete variable domain, with remaining parts taken from reference TRBV11-2 and TRBJ1-6, reads EAGVAQSPRYKIIEKRQSVAFWCNPISGHATLYWYQQILGQGPKLLIQFQNNGVVDDSQLPKDRFSAERLKGVDSTLKIQPAKLEDSAVYLCASSTTQADSPLHFGNGTRLTVT.

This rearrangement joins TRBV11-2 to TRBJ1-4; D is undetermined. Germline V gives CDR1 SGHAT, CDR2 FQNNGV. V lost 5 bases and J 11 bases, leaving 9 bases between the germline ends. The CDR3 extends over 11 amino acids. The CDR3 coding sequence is TGTGCCAGCAGCCCGGGGTGGAAACTGTTTTTT. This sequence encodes CASSPGWKLFF.

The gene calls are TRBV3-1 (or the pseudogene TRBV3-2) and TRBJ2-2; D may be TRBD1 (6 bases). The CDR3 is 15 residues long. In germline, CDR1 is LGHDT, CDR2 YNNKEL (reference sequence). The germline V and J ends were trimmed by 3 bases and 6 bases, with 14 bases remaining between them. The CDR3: CASSQPSGQPGELFF. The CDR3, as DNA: TGTGCCAGCAGCCAGCCCTCTGGACAGCCCGGGGAGCTGTTTTTT.

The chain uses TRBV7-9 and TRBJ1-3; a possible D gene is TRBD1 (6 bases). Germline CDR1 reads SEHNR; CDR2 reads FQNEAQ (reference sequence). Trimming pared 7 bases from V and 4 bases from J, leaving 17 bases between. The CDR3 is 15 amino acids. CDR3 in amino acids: CASTMSRGQGNTIYF. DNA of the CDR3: TGTGCCAGCACCATGAGTAGAGGACAGGGAAACACCATATATTTT.

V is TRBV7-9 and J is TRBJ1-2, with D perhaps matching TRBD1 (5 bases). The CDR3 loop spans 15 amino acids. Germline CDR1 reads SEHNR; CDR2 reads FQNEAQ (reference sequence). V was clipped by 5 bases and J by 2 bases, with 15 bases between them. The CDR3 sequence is CASSPPSDRNYGYTF. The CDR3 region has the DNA TGTGCCAGCAGCCCCCCCTCCGACAGAAACTATGGCTACACCTTC.

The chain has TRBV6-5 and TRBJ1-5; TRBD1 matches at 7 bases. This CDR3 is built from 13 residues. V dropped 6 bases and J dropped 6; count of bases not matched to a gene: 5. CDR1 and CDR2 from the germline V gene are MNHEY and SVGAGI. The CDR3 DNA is TGTGCCAGCAGGACAGGGAGGACTCAGCCCCAGCATTTT. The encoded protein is CASRTGRTQPQHF.

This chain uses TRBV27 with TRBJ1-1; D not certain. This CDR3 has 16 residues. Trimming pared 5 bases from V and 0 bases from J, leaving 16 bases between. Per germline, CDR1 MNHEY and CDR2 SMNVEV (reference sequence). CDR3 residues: CASSAVYYGLNTEAFF. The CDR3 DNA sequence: TGTGCCAGCAGTGCGGTTTATTACGGTTTGAACACTGAAGCTTTCTTT.

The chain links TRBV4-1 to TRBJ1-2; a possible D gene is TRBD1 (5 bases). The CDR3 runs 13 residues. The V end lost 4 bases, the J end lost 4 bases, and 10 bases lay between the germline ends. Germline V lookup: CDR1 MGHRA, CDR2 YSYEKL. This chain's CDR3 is CASSLTQGYGYTF. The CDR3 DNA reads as TGCGCCAGCAGCCTAACGCAGGGCTATGGCTACACCTTC.

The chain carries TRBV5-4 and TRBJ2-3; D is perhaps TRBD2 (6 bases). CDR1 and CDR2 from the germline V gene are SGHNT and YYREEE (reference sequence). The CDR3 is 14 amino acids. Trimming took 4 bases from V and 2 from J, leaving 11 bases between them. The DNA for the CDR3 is TGTGCCAGCAGCCGGGGCGGGGCCACAGATACGCAGTATTTT. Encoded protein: CASSRGGATDTQYF.

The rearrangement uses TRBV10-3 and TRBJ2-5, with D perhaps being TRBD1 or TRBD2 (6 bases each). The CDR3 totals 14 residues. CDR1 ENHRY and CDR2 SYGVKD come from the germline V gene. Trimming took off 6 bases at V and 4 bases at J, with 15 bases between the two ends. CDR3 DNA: TGTGCCATCAGGAGGGGGGAGTGGGGAGAGACCCAGTACTTC. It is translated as CAIRRGEWGETQYF.

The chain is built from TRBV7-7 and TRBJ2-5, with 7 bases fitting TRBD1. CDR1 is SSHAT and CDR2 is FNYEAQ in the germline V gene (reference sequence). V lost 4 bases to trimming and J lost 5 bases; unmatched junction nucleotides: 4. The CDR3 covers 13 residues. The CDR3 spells CASSSGQRETQYF. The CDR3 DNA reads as TGTGCCAGCAGCTCGGGACAGAGGGAGACCCAGTACTTC.

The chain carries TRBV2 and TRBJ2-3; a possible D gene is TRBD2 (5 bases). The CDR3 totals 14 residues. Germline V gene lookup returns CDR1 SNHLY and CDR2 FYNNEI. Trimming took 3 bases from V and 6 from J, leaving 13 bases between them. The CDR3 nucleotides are TGTGCCAGCAGTGACCTCCGGAGGTGGGATACGCAGTATTTT. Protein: CASSDLRRWDTQYF.

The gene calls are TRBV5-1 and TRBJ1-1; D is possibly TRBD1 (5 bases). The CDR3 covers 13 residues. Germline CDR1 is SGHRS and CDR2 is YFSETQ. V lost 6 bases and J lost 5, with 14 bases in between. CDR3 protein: CASTRDLGTEAFF. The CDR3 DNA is TGCGCCAGCACCCGGGACCTGGGGACTGAAGCTTTCTTT.

The CDR3 reads CASSPRAAGNLNEQFF. The CDR3 DNA is TGTGCCAGCAGCCCCCGTGCTGCGGGGAACCTCAATGAGCAGTTCTTC. The chain uses TRBV7-8 and TRBJ2-1; TRBD2 is a possible D gene (6 bases). Germline CDR1 is SGHVS and CDR2 is FQNEAQ. This CDR3 has 16 residues. With 5 bases removed from V and 6 bases from J, the gap between germline ends came to 20 bases.

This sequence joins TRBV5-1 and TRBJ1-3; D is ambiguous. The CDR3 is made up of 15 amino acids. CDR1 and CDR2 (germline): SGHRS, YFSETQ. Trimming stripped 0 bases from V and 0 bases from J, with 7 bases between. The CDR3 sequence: CASSLAAASGNTIYF. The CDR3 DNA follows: TGCGCCAGCAGCTTGGCGGCGGCCTCTGGAAACACCATATATTTT.

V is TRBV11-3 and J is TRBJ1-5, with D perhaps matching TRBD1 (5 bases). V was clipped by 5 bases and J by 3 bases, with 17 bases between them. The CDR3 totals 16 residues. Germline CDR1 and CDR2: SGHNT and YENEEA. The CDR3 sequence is CASSRTTGPNNQPQHF. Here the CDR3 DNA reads TGTGCCAGCAGCCGAACAACAGGCCCGAACAATCAGCCCCAGCATTTT. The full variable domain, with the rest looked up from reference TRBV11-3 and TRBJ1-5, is EAGVVQSPRYKIIEKKQPVAFWCNPISGHNTLYWYLQNLGQGPELLIRYENEEAVDDSQLPKDRFSAERLKGVDSTLKIQPAELGDSAVYLCASSRTTGPNNQPQHFGDGTRLSIL.

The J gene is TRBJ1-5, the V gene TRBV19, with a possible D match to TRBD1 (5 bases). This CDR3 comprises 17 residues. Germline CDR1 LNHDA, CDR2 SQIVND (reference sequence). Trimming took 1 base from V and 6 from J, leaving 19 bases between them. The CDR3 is CASSIVSPPGRVQPQHF. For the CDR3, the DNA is TGTGCCAGTAGTATAGTTTCTCCCCCAGGGCGTGTTCAGCCCCAGCATTTT.

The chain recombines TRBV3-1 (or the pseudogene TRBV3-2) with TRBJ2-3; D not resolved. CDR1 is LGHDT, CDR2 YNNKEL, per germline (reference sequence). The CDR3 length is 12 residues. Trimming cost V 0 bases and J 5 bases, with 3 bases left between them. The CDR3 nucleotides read TGTGCCAGCAGCCAAGAGAGAGATACGCAGTATTTT. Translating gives CASSQERDTQYF.